This is a list of T cell receptor beta chains from one sample in a study of cytomegalovirus exposure and HLA in healthy donors. TCRdb's table, derived via immunoSEQ multiplex PCR, lists solely in-frame clones and lacks some. The table counts some 130,000 clones; about 1.5% lies in the top ten. Sequences were obtained from PBMCs. These receptors all come from a woman in her thirties or forties in good health and CMV-seropositive. CDR3s include the opening cysteine and the closing phenylalanine or tryptophan. Fields, in order: D gene, J gene, V gene, CDR3 DNA, CDR3 protein. The D gene is left open where the match is weak.

TRBD1	TRBJ2-7	TRBV11-2	TGTGCCAGCAGCCAGGGACAGGGGACGGAGGAGCAGTACTTC	CASSQGQGTEEQYF
TRBD1	TRBJ1-2	TRBV30	TGTGCCTGGAGTGTGGGGGACAGCTATGGCTACACCTTC	CAWSVGDSYGYTF
TRBD2	TRBJ2-3	TRBV15	TGTGCCACCACGGAGTCGCGCGGGAGGGGAGATACGCAGTATTTT	CATTESRGRGDTQYF
.	TRBJ2-7	TRBV5-1	TGCGCCAGCAGCCCTGGTAGCGGAGACCACTACGAGCAGTACTTC	CASSPGSGDHYEQYF
.	TRBJ2-3	TRBV5-6	TGTGCCAGCAGCTTGAGACATCCACGCACAGATACGCAGTATTTT	CASSLRHPRTDTQYF
TRBD2	TRBJ2-5	TRBV19	TGTGCCAGTAGTATAGACCGGGAGGGGAAGCAGTACTTC	CASSIDREGKQYF
.	TRBJ2-1	TRBV28	TGTGCCAGCAGTCCACAGGCCGAGTGGGATGAGCAGTTCTTC	CASSPQAEWDEQFF
TRBD2	TRBJ2-7	TRBV7-6	TGTGCCAGCAGCCGGAGGAGCGGGAGAAATTACGAGCAGTACTTC	CASSRRSGRNYEQYF
.	TRBJ2-7	TRBV27	TGTGCCAGCAGTCCCGACACCCCCTCTGTAAAGCAGTACTTC	CASSPDTPSVKQYF
TRBD1	TRBJ2-2	TRBV7-6	TGTGCCAGCAGCTTAGCCAGGACAGGGGGAGCCGGGGAGCTGTTTTTT	CASSLARTGGAGELFF
TRBD1	TRBJ1-6	TRBV5-1	TGCGCCAGCAGCGCCCGGGACAGGGAGGCTCTGGGATCACCCCTCCACTTT	CASSARDREALGSPLHF
TRBD2	TRBJ2-1	TRBV2	TGTGCCAGCAGAGGACTAGCGGGTAGCAATGAGCAGTTCTTC	CASRGLAGSNEQFF
.	TRBJ2-1	TRBV5-6	TGTGCCAGCAGCTTCGGGGTGGGTGAGCAGTTCTTC	CASSFGVGEQFF
.	TRBJ1-3	TRBV28	TGTGCCAGCAGTCTCATCGGGGGGCGCGGAAACACCATATATTTT	CASSLIGGRGNTIYF
TRBD1	TRBJ1-1	TRBV6-5	TGTGCCAGCGGCCCCCCAGGACAGGGACTCCTTGAAGCTTTCTTT	CASGPPGQGLLEAFF
.	TRBJ2-3	TRBV5-6	TGTGCCAGCAGCTTGGATAGATTCCCAGATACGCAGTATTTT	CASSLDRFPDTQYF
TRBD2	TRBJ2-1	TRBV5-1	TGCGCCAGCAGCTTGGTAGCGGGCAGGGAAGCCTACAATGAGCAGTTCTTC	CASSLVAGREAYNEQFF
.	TRBJ1-1	TRBV28	TGTGCCAGCAGCATACAGTTGAACACTGAAGCTTTCTTT	CASSIQLNTEAFF
TRBD1	TRBJ2-5	TRBV28	TGTGCCAGCAGGGACGGACAGGGGGCGAGGGAGACCCAGTACTTC	CASRDGQGARETQYF
.	TRBJ1-5	TRBV10-3	TGTGCCATCAGTGCAGGGGAAGGCAATCAGCCCCAGCATTTT	CAISAGEGNQPQHF
TRBD1	TRBJ1-1	TRBV28	TGTGCCAGCAGTTTAGCAGGGGGCGGCGGCACTGAAGCTTTCTTT	CASSLAGGGGTEAFF
.	TRBJ2-1	TRBV11-3	TGTGCCAGCAGCTTAGATCCATGGGCTGGCTCAATGGAGCAGTTCTTC	CASSLDPWAGSMEQFF
TRBD2	TRBJ2-3	TRBV27	TGTGCCAGCAGTTTATTAGCGGGAGCTGCAGATACGCAGTATTTT	CASSLLAGAADTQYF
.	TRBJ1-1	TRBV9	TGTGCCAGCAGCGTAGAGGTAACAGGAGCTGAAGCTTTCTTT	CASSVEVTGAEAFF
.	TRBJ2-2	TRBV2	TGTGCCAGCAGTGACCCGATCCCGGGGATCGGGGAGCTGTTTTTT	CASSDPIPGIGELFF